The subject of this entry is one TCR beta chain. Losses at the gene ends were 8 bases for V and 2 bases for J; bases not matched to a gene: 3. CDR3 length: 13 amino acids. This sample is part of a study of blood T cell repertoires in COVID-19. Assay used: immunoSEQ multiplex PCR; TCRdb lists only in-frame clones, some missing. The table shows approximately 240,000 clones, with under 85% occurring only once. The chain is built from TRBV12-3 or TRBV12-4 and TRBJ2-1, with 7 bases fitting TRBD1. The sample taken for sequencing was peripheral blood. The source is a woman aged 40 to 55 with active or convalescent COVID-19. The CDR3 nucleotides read TGTGCCAGCGGACAGGAAACCTACAATGAGCAGTTCTTC. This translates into CASGQETYNEQFF.